The 13 T cell receptor beta chains in this list originate from one sample, sequenced in a study of OX40 agonist ivuxolimab in advanced cancers. Data came from immunoSEQ multiplex PCR; TCRdb stores just in-frame clones and leaves some out. This table holds about 82,000 clones, 75% to 90% found once. The sequences come from CD4+ or CD8+ T cells sorted from blood, collected in a trial of the OX40 agonist ivuxolimab. These receptor sequences come from an adult with an advanced solid tumor such as melanoma, head and neck, liver or kidney cancer.

V usage is TRBV18 and J usage is TRBJ2-5; D not certain. The germline CDR1 and CDR2 sequences are KGHSH and LQKENI. Trimming stripped 1 base from V and 4 bases from J, with 13 bases between. The CDR3 runs to 15 residues. In nucleotides, the CDR3 is TGTGCCAGCTCACCACTGGGTCAGTTAGGAGAGACCCAGTACTTC. Its protein product is CASSPLGQLGETQYF.

This clone showed up just once. The chain recombines TRBV14 with TRBJ2-5, with D maybe TRBD1 (5 bases). The CDR3 consists of 15 residues. Germline loops: CDR1 SGHDN, CDR2 FVKESK. The V end lost 3 bases, the J end lost 1 base, and 12 bases lay between the germline ends. In DNA form, the CDR3 reads TGTGCCAGCAGCCAGAACCAGGGAAGCCAAGAGACCCAGTACTTC. Its translation: CASSQNQGSQETQYF. Combining the CDR3 with reference TRBV14 and TRBJ2-5 gives the whole variable domain EAGVTQFPSHSVIEKGQTVTLRCDPISGHDNLYWYRRVMGKEIKFLLHFVKESKQDESGMPNNRFLAERTGGTYSTLKVQPAELEDSGVYFCASSQNQGSQETQYFGPGTRLLVL.

The chain recombines TRBV5-6 with TRBJ1-1; the D is unclear. The V gene's germline CDR1 is SGHDT and CDR2 YYEEEE. Trimming removed 4 bases from V and 2 bases from J, with 15 bases in between. The CDR3 totals 15 residues. The chain's CDR3 is CASSLAPGGNTEAFF. CDR3 sequence (DNA): TGTGCCAGCAGCCTAGCCCCCGGCGGTAACACTGAAGCTTTCTTT.

V and J are TRBV9 and TRBJ2-7; D assignment may be TRBD1 or TRBD2 (5 bases each). The CDR3 sequence is 14 residues long. The germline V gene encodes CDR1 SGDLS and CDR2 YYNGEE. Deletions cut 3 bases from V and 7 bases from J, with 17 bases between. CDR3 DNA: TGTGCCAGCAGCGCGGTCGGGGCCTCGGGGGAGCAGTACTTC. This translates into CASSAVGASGEQYF.

This chain joins TRBV11-2 and TRBJ1-5; D may be TRBD1 (6 bases). Trimming took 0 bases from V and 6 from J, leaving 9 bases between them. CDR3 length: 14 amino acids. The V gene's germline CDR1 is SGHAT and CDR2 FQNNGV. The CDR3 region has the DNA TGTGCCAGCAGCTTAGAGACAGGCCTTCAGCCCCAGCATTTT. Its protein is CASSLETGLQPQHF.

This clone came up once. The CDR3 loop is CASGTGDTDTQYF. CDR3 nucleotides: TGTGCTAGTGGGACAGGGGACACAGATACGCAGTATTTT. V gene TRBV12-5 combines with J gene TRBJ2-3; 8 bases fit TRBD1. The CDR3 is made up of 13 amino acids. The V and J ends lost 6 bases and 2 bases, in that order; junction bases with no gene match: 1. Germline V gene data show CDR1 as LGHNT and CDR2 as FRNRAP.

V usage is TRBV7-9 and J usage is TRBJ1-2; no clear D. CDR3 length equals 11 residues. V lost 5 bases, J lost 6 bases, and 7 bases lay in between. CDR1 is SEHNR and CDR2 is FQNEAQ in the germline V gene (reference sequence). The CDR3 loop reads CASSQRDGYTF. DNA of the CDR3: TGTGCCAGCAGCCAAAGGGATGGCTACACCTTC.

This clone was seen just once. V and J are TRBV6-5 and TRBJ2-5; perhaps TRBD2 as D (6 bases). Germline V gives CDR1 MNHEY, CDR2 SVGAGI. There are 14 residues in the CDR3. Trimming left V 7 bases short and J 7 bases short, with 19 bases between. CDR3 DNA sequence: TGTGCCAGCACCATGTCGCGGGCCGGGGGGACCCAGTACTTC. Its translation: CASTMSRAGGTQYF.

The chain uses TRBV19 and TRBJ1-5; D gene ambiguous. The CDR3 covers 15 residues. Germline V gene data show CDR1 as LNHDA and CDR2 as SQIVND (reference sequence). Trimming left V 0 bases short and J 0 bases short, with 6 bases between. DNA for the CDR3: TGTGCCAGTAGTATAGAGGGATATAGCAATCAGCCCCAGCATTTT. Its protein is CASSIEGYSNQPQHF.

This clone occurred once. V is TRBV6-5 and J is TRBJ1-6; weak D call: TRBD1 (5 bases). V was shortened by 8 bases and J by 11 bases, with 22 bases between the two germline ends. The CDR3 totals 15 residues. From germline, CDR1 is MNHEY and CDR2 SVGAGI. CDR3 bases: TGTGCCAGCGCAATTAACCCCTCAGGGAGGGCACCCCTCCACTTT. Encoded protein: CASAINPSGRAPLHF.

The chain carries TRBV11-3 and TRBJ2-5; unclear D gene. V was cut by 5 bases and J by 4 bases, with 14 bases left in between. CDR3 length: 14 residues. The germline V gene encodes CDR1 SGHNT and CDR2 YENEEA. CDR3: CASSPPTPSETQYF. The CDR3, as DNA: TGTGCCAGCAGCCCCCCCACCCCGTCAGAGACCCAGTACTTC.

The gene calls are TRBV7-2 and TRBJ1-3; a possible D gene is TRBD1 (5 bases). The germline gives CDR1 SGHTA, CDR2 FQGNSA. This CDR3 comprises 15 residues. The V end lost 1 base, the J end lost 4 bases, and 11 bases lay between the germline ends. The CDR3 reads CASSLVGVPGNTIYF. The CDR3 nucleotides read TGTGCCAGCAGCTTAGTAGGGGTCCCCGGAAACACCATATATTTT.

The rearrangement joins TRBV18 to TRBJ1-2, with TRBD1 matching over 7 bases. Germline V gene sequence: CDR1 KGHSH, CDR2 LQKENI. The CDR3 totals 15 residues. With 3 bases clipped from V and 6 bases from J, the junction kept 10 bases outside the gene matches. CDR3 in amino acids: CASSPLLDRAHGYTF. CDR3 DNA: TGTGCCAGCTCACCTCTCCTCGACAGGGCCCATGGCTACACCTTC. The full variable domain, completed using reference TRBV18 and TRBJ1-2, is NAGVMQNPRHLVRRRGQEARLRCSPMKGHSHVYWYRQLPEEGLKFMVYLQKENIIDESGMPKERFSAEFPKEGPSILRIQQVVRGDSAAYFCASSPLLDRAHGYTFGSGTRLTVV.